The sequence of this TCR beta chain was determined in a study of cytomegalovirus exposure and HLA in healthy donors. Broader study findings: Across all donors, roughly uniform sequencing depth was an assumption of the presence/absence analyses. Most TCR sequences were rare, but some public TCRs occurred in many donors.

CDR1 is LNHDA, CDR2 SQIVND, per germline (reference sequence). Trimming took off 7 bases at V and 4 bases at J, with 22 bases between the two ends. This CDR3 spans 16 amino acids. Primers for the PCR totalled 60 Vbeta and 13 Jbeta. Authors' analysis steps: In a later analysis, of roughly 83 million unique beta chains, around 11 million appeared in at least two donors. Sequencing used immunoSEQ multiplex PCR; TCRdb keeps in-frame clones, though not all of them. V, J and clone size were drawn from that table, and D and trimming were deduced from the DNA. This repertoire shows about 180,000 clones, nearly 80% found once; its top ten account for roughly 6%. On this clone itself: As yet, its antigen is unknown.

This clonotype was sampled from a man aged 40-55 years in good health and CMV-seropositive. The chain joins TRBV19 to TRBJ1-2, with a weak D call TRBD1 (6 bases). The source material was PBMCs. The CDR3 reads CASTHPRQAAGYGYTF. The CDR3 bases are TGTGCCAGTACCCATCCCCGACAGGCCGCCGGCTATGGCTACACCTTC.